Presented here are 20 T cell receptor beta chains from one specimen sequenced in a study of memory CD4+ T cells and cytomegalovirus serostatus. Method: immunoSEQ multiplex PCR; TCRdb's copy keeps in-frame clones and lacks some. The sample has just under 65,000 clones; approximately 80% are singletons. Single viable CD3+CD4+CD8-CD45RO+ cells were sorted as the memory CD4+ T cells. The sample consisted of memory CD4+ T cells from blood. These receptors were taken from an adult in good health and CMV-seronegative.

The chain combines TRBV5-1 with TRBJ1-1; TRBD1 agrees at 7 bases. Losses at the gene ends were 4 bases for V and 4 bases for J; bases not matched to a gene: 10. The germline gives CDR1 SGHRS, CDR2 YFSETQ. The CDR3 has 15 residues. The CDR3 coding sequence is TGCGCCAGCAGCGCTTCGACAGGGCCGAGCACTGAAGCTTTCTTT. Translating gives CASSASTGPSTEAFF.

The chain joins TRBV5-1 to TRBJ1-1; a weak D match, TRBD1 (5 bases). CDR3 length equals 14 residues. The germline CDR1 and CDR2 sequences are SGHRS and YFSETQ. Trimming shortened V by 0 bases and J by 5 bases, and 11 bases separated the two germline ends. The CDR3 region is CASSLEGSVTEAFF. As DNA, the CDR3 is TGCGCCAGCAGCTTGGAGGGGAGTGTAACTGAAGCTTTCTTT.

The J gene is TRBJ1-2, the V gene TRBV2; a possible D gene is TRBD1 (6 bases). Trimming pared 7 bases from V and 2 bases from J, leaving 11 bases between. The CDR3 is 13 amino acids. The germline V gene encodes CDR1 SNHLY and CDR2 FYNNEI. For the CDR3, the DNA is TGTGCCAGCAATTTTGGACAGAACTATGGCTACACCTTC. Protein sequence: CASNFGQNYGYTF.

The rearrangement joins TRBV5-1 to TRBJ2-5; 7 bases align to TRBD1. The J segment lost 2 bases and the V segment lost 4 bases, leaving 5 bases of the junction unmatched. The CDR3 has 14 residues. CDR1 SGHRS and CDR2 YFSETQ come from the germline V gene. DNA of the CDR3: TGCGCCAGCAGCCCGGGACAGACTCAAGAGACCCAGTACTTC. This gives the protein CASSPGQTQETQYF.

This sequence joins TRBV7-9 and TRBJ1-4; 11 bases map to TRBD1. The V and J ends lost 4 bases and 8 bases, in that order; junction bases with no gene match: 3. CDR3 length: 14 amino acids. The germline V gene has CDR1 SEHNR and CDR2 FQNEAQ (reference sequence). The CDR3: CASSSRTGGEKLFF. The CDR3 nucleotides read TGTGCCAGCAGCTCGAGGACAGGGGGCGAAAAACTGTTTTTT.

The CDR3 loop is CASSLTGESGELFF. The CDR3 coding sequence is TGTGCCAGCAGCTTAACAGGCGAATCCGGGGAGCTGTTTTTT. The chain carries TRBV7-9 and TRBJ2-2; TRBD1 might be the D (5 bases). CDR1 and CDR2 from the germline V gene are SEHNR and FQNEAQ (reference sequence). The CDR3 contains 14 residues. V lost 2 bases to trimming and J lost 6 bases, with 10 bases between them.

CDR3 sequence reads: CASSLTQQPYGYTF. The CDR3 bases are TGTGCCAGCAGCTTAACCCAACAGCCCTATGGCTACACCTTC. The chain couples TRBV13 to TRBJ1-2; D is unclear. Germline assignment: CDR1 PRHDT and CDR2 FYEKMQ (reference sequence). Trimming took 2 bases from V and 4 from J, leaving 11 bases between them. The CDR3 has 14 residues.

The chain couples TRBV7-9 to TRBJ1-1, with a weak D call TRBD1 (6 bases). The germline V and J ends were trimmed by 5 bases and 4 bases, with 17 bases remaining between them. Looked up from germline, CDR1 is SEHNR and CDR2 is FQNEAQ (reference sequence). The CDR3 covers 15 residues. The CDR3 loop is CASSPRQVSGTEAFF. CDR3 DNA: TGTGCCAGCAGCCCAAGACAGGTTTCCGGCACTGAAGCTTTCTTT.

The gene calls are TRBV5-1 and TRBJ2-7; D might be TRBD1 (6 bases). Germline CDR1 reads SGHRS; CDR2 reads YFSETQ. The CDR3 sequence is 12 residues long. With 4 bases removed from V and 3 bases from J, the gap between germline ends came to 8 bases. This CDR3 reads CASSRDIYEQYF. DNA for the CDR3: TGCGCCAGCAGCCGGGACATCTACGAGCAGTACTTC.

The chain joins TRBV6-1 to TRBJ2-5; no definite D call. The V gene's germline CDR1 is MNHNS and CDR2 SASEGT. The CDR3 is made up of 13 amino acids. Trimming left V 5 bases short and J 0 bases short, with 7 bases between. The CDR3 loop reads CASSRANQETQYF. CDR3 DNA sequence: TGTGCCAGCAGTCGGGCGAACCAAGAGACCCAGTACTTC.

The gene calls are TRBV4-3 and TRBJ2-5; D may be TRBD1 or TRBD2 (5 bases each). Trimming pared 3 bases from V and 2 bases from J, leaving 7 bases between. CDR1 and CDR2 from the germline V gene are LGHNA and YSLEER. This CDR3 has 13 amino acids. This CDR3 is CASSQGVQETQYF. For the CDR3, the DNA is TGCGCCAGCAGCCAGGGGGTTCAAGAGACCCAGTACTTC.

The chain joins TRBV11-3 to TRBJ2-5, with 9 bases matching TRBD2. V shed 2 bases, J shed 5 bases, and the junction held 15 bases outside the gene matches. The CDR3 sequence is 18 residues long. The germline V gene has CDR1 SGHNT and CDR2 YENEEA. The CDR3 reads CASSLSRWGSGSRETQYF. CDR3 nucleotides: TGTGCCAGCAGCTTAAGCCGCTGGGGTAGCGGGAGTCGGGAGACCCAGTACTTC.

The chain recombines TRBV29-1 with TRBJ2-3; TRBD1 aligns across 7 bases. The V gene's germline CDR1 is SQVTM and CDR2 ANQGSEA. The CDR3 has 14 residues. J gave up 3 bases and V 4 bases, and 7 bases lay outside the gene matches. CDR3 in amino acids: CSVATGEGTDTQYF. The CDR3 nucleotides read TGCAGCGTTGCCACAGGGGAAGGTACAGATACGCAGTATTTT.

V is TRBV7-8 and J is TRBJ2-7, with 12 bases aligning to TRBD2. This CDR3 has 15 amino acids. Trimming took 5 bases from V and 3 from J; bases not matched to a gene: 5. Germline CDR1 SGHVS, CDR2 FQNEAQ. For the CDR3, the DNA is TGTGCCAGCAGCCATCGACTAGCGGGAGTCTACGAGCAGTACTTC. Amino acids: CASSHRLAGVYEQYF.

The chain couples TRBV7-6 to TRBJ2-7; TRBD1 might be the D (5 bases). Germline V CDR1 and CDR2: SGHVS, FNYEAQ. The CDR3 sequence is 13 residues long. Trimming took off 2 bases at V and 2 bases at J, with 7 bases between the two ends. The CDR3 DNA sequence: TGTGCCAGCAGCTTACAGGACACCTACGAGCAGTACTTC. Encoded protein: CASSLQDTYEQYF. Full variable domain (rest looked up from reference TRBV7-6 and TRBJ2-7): GAGVSQSPRYKVTKRGQDVALRCDPISGHVSLYWYRQALGQGPEFLTYFNYEAQQDKSGLPNDRFSAERPEGSISTLTIQRTEQRDSAMYRCASSLQDTYEQYFGPGTRLTVT.

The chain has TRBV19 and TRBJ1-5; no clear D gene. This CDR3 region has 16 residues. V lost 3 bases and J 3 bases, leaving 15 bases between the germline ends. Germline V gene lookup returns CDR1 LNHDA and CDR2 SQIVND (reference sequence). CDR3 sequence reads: CASSMRWRDANQPQHF. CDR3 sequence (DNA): TGTGCCAGTAGTATGAGGTGGAGGGATGCCAATCAGCCCCAGCATTTT. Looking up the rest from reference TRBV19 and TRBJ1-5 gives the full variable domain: DGGITQSPKYLFRKEGQNVTLSCEQNLNHDAMYWYRQDPGQGLRLIYYSQIVNDFQKGDIAEGYSVSREKKESFPLTVTSAQKNPTAFYLCASSMRWRDANQPQHFGDGTRLSIL.

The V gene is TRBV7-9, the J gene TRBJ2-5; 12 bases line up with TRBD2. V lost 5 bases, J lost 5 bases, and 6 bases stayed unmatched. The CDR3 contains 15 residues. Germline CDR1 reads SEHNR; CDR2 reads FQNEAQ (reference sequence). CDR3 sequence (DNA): TGTGCCAGCAGCATGATGACTAGCGGGAGCGAGACCCAGTACTTC. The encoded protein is CASSMMTSGSETQYF. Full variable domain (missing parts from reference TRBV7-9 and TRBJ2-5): DTGVSQNPRHKITKRGQNVTFRCDPISEHNRLYWYRQTLGQGPEFLTYFQNEAQLEKSRLLSDRFSAERPKGSFSTLEIQRTEQGDSAMYLCASSMMTSGSETQYFGPGTRLLVL.

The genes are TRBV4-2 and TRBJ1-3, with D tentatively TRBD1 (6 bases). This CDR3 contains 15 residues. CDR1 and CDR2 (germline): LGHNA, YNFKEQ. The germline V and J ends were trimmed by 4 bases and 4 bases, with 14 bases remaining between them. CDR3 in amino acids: CASSPTGTRGNTIYF. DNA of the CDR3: TGTGCCAGCAGCCCGACCGGGACAAGGGGAAACACCATATATTTT.

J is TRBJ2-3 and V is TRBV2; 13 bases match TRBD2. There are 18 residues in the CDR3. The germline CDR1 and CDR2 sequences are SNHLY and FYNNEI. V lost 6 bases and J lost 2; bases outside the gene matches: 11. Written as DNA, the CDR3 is TGTGCCAGCAGCCGCGGACTAGCGGGAGCGGCAATCACAGATACGCAGTATTTT. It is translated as CASSRGLAGAAITDTQYF.

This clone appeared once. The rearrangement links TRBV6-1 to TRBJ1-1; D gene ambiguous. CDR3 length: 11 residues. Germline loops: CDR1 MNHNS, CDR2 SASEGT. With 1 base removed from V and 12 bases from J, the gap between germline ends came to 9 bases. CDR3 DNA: TGTGCCAGCAGTGAAGTGGCCTGGCCTTTCTTT. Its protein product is CASSEVAWPFF.